This T cell receptor beta chain was captured by sequencing in a study of control samples from healthy donors and cancer patients. The repertoire was sequenced with immunoSEQ multiplex PCR; TCRdb's copy has only in-frame clones and lacks some. The sample consists of roughly 170,000 clones, about 93% of them appearing once. V lost 2 bases, J lost 0 bases, and 14 bases lay in between. In germline, CDR1 is SNHLY, CDR2 FYNNEI. The CDR3 contains 17 residues. Sequenced material: blood. This receptor was identified in a man between 18 and 29 years old in good health. The chain recombines TRBV2 with TRBJ1-3; D may be TRBD1 (6 bases). CDR3 sequence reads: CASSEKGGRGSGNTIYF. For the CDR3, the DNA is TGTGCCAGCAGTGAAAAGGGCGGCAGGGGCTCTGGAAACACCATATATTTT.